Given below is one T cell receptor beta chain in context. TCRdb reworked the 5' RACE reads into one entry per CDR3 protein, no DNA. Its table records 350,000 to 550,000 distinct CDR3 sequences. These data come from a study of monozygotic twins with inflammatory bowel disease. Germline CDR1 and CDR2: SQVTM and ANQGSEA. This CDR3 contains 13 residues. The specimen sequenced was blood. The chain recombines TRBV29-1 with TRBJ1-5. The receptor was derived from a human donor with ulcerative colitis or Crohn's disease, or a healthy co-twin of an affected twin (not recorded which). This chain's CDR3 is CSVVSESNQPQHF.